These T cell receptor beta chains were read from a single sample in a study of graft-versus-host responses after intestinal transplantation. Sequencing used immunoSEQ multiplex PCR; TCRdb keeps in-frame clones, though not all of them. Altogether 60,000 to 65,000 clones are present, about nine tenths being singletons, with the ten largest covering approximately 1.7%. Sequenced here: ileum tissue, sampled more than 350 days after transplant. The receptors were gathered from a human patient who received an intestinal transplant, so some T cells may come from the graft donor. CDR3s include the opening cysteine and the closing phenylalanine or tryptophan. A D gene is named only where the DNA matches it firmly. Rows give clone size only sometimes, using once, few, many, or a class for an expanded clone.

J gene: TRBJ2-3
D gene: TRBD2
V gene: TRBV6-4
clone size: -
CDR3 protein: CASSDSYGGAVNTQYF
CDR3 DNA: TGTGCCAGCAGTGACTCTTACGGGGGGGCGGTGAATACGCAGTATTTT

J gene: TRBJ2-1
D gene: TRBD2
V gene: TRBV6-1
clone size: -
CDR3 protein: CASSEIAGGPYNEQFF
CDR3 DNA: TGTGCCAGCAGTGAAATAGCGGGAGGGCCCTACAATGAGCAGTTCTTC

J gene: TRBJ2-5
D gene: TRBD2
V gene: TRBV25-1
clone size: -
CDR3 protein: CASSSSGSGETQYF
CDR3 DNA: TGTGCCAGCAGTAGCAGCGGGAGTGGGGAGACCCAGTACTTC

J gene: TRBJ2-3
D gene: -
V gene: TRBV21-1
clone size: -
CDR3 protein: CASSSDSHNGTDTQYF
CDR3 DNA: TGTGCCAGCAGCAGCGACAGCCACAATGGCACAGATACGCAGTATTTT

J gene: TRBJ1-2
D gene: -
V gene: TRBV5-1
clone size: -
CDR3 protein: CASSDGQNYGYTF
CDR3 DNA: TGCGCCAGCAGCGACGGACAGAACTATGGCTACACCTTC

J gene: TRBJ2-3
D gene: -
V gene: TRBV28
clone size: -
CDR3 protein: CASSSPTEADTQYF
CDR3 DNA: TGTGCCAGCAGTTCCCCCACAGAGGCAGATACGCAGTATTTT

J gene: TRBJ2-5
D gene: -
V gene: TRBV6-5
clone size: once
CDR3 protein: CASSYFDGQETQYF
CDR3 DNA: TGTGCCAGCAGTTACTTCGACGGGCAAGAGACCCAGTACTTC

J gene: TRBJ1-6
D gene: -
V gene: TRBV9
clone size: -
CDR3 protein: CASSVDRDLLNSPLHF
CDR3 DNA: TGTGCCAGCAGCGTAGACAGGGATCTTTTGAATTCACCCCTCCACTTT

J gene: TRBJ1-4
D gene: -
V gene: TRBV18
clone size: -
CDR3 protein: CASSPRLGDEKLFF
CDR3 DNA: TGTGCCAGCTCACCTAGGCTAGGAGATGAAAAACTGTTTTTT

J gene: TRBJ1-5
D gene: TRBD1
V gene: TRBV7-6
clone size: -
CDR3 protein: CASSLERWDREQPQHF
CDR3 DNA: TGTGCCAGCAGCCTCGAACGCTGGGACAGGGAGCAGCCCCAGCATTTT

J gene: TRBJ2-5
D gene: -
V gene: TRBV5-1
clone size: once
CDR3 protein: CASSLADSQAETQYF
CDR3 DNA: TGCGCCAGCAGCTTGGCGGACAGTCAAGCGGAGACCCAGTACTTC

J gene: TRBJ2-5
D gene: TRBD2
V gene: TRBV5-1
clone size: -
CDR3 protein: CASSSIAGDPSETQYF
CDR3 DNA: TGCGCCAGCAGCTCTATAGCGGGAGATCCCTCAGAGACCCAGTACTTC

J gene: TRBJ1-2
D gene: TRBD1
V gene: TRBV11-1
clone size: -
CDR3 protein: CASSVGQGDYGYTF
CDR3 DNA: TGTGCCAGCAGCGTAGGACAGGGGGACTATGGCTACACCTTC

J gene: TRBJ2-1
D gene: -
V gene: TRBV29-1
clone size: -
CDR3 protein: CSGDQYNEQFF
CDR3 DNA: TGCAGCGGTGACCAGTACAATGAGCAGTTCTTC

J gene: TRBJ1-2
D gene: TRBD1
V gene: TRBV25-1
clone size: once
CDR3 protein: CASSESRGQGANYGYTF
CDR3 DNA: TGTGCCAGCAGTGAATCCAGGGGGCAGGGGGCTAACTATGGCTACACCTTC

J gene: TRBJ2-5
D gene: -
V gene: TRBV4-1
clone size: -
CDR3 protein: CASSRSQVKETQYF
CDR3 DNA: TGCGCCAGCAGCCGTTCTCAAGTTAAAGAGACCCAGTACTTC

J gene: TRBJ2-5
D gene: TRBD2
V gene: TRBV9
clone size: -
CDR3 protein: CASSGAGLAGETQYF
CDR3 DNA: TGTGCCAGCAGCGGTGCGGGACTAGCTGGAGAGACCCAGTACTTC

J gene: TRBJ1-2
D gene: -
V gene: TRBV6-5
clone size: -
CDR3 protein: CASSRRTDPYGYTF
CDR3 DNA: TGTGCCAGCAGCCGACGGACAGACCCCTATGGCTACACCTTC

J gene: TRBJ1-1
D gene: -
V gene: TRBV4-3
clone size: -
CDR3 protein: CASSRLQDANTEAFF
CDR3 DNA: TGCGCCAGCAGCCGCCTACAGGACGCTAACACTGAAGCTTTCTTT

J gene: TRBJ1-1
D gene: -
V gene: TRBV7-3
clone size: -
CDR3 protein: CASSLQGPHTEAFF
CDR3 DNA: TGTGCCAGCAGCTTACAGGGGCCCCACACTGAAGCTTTCTTT

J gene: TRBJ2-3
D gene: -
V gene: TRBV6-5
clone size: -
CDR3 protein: CASSYGGAATDTQYF
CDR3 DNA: TGTGCCAGCAGTTACGGGGGAGCAGCAACAGATACGCAGTATTTT

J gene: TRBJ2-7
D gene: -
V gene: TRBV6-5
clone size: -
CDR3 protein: CASSYTPGGTYEQYF
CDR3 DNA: TGTGCCAGCAGTTACACTCCCGGGGGAACCTACGAGCAGTACTTC

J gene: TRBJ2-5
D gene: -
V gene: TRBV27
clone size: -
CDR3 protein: CASSLPETQYF
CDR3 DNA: TGTGCCAGCAGTTTACCAGAGACCCAGTACTTC

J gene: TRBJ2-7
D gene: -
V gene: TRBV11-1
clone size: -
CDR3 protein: CASSFGASYEQYF
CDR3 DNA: TGTGCCAGCAGCTTTGGGGCGTCCTACGAGCAGTACTTC

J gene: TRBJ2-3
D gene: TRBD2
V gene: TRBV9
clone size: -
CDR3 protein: CASSVAGGPADTQYF
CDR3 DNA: TGTGCCAGCAGCGTAGCGGGAGGGCCGGCAGATACGCAGTATTTT

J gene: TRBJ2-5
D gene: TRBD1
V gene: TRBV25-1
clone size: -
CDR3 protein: CASSSWDRGQETQYF
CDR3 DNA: TGTGCCAGCAGTAGTTGGGACAGGGGGCAAGAGACCCAGTACTTC

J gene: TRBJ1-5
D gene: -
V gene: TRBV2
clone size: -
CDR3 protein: CASSDNQPQHF
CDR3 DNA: TGTGCCAGCAGTGATAATCAGCCCCAGCATTTT

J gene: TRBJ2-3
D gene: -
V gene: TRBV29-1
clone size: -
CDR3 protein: CSADQLSTDTQYF
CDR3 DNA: TGCAGCGCCGACCAGCTGAGCACAGATACGCAGTATTTT

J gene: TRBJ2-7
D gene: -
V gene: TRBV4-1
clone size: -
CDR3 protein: CASSQDGHEQYF
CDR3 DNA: TGCGCCAGCAGCCAGGATGGGCACGAGCAGTACTTC

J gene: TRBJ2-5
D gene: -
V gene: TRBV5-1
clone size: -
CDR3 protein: CASTRGPRETQYF
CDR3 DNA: TGCGCCAGCACGCGGGGTCCACGAGAGACCCAGTACTTC

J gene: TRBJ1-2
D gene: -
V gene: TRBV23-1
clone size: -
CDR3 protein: CALLQAYGYTF
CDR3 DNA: TGCGCCCTTCTTCAGGCTTATGGCTACACCTTC

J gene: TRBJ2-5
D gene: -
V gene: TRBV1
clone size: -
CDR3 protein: CTSSHGPGLTRKTQYF
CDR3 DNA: TGCACCAGCAGCCACGGGCCCGGACTCACGCGGAAGACCCAGTACTTC

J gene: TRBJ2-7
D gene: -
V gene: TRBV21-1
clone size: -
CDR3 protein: CASSKGKGPYEQYF
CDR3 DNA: TGTGCCAGCAGCAAAGGTAAGGGGCCCTACGAGCAGTACTTC

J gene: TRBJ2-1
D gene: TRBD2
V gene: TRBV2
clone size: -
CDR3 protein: CASSAGLAGYNEQFF
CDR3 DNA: TGTGCCAGCAGTGCGGGACTAGCGGGCTACAATGAGCAGTTCTTC

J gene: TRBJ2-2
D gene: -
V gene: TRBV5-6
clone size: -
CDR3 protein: CASSLQGILNTGELFF
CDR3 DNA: TGTGCCAGCAGCTTGCAAGGAATCCTTAACACCGGGGAGCTGTTTTTT

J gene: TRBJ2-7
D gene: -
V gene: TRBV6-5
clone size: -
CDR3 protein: CASSYNRAPYEQYF
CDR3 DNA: TGTGCCAGCAGTTACAACAGGGCCCCCTACGAGCAGTACTTC

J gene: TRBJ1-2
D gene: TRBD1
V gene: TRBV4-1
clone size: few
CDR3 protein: CASSQRTGDGYTF
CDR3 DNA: TGCGCCAGCAGCCAGAGGACAGGGGATGGCTACACCTTC

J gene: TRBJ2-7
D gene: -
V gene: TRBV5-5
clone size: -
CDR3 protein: CASSLFSGQTYEQYF
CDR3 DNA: TGTGCCAGCAGCTTGTTTTCAGGGCAAACCTACGAGCAGTACTTC

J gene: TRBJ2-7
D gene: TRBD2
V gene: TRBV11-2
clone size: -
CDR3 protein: CASSSWTSGPSYEQYF
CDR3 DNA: TGTGCCAGCAGCTCATGGACTAGCGGGCCCTCCTACGAGCAGTACTTC

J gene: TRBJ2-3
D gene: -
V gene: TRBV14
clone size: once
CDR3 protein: CASSQAVQGKGDTDTQYF
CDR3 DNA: TGTGCCAGCAGCCAAGCCGTCCAGGGAAAAGGAGACACAGATACGCAGTATTTT

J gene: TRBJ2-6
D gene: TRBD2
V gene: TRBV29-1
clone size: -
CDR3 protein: CSVLAGGANVLTF
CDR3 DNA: TGCAGCGTTCTAGCGGGAGGGGCCAACGTCCTGACTTTC